Sequencing of this T cell receptor beta chain was carried out in a study of cytomegalovirus exposure and HLA in healthy donors. Between the trimmed V and J ends, which lost 4 bases and 6 bases, there was a span of 16 bases. Germline CDR1 is MGHRA and CDR2 is YSYEKL. The length of the CDR3 is 15 residues. Study-level findings and limits: Presence/absence analyses assumed roughly uniform sequencing depth across donors. Upon later analysis, HLA-associated TCR beta chains proved more clonally expanded than other, equally common chains. Cytomegalovirus-associated status was assigned to 150 or so TCR beta chains.

As concerns this clone: Its antigen is unidentified.

The PCR contained 60 Vbeta and 13 Jbeta primers. This table comes from immunoSEQ multiplex PCR, and its TCRdb copy is limited to in-frame clones, with some not included. The profile covers approximately 120,000 clones, with about 74% appearing a single time and about 4% taken by the ten largest. V is TRBV4-1 and J is TRBJ1-3; weak D call: TRBD1 (5 bases). Sequenced sample: PBMCs. This clonotype was obtained from a woman aged 50 to 65 in good health and CMV-seropositive. This chain's CDR3 is CASSPNRQQANTIYF. The CDR3 region has the DNA TGCGCCAGCAGCCCGAACCGACAGCAAGCAAACACCATATATTTT.